These 19 T cell receptor beta chains were all obtained from the same sample, sequenced in a study of post-analysis software for immune sequencing data. Findings and limits, study-wide: The study found TRBV5-6, TRBV5-1 and TRBV20-1 among about five TRBV segments more frequent in patients than controls.

cDNA libraries of TCR beta carried unique molecular identifiers. TCRdb independently ran MiXCR on the PCR reads; one entry per CDR3 protein. Here the sample spans roughly 200,000 distinct CDR3 sequences, roughly 30% being singletons. What these receptors recognize is not known. Sequenced material: blood. The receptors were gathered from a girl aged 2 to 17 with multiple sclerosis.

CDR3 amino acids: CASSCSTGSYEQYF. The CDR3 DNA reads as TGTGCCAGCAGTTGCTCGACGGGCTCCTACGAGCAGTACTTC. The chain is built from TRBV6-2 or TRBV6-3 and TRBJ2-7; D gene uncertain. This CDR3 comprises 14 residues. The germline CDR1 and CDR2 sequences are MNHEY and SVGEGT. Trimming removed 4 bases at V and 0 bases at J, with 10 bases between.

This sequence joins TRBV19 and TRBJ2-3; D gene uncertain. The V gene's germline CDR1 is LNHDA and CDR2 SQIVND (reference sequence). This CDR3 is built from 15 residues. Trimming left V 3 bases short and J 1 base short, with 11 bases between. The CDR3 region has the DNA TGTGCCAGTAGTATCGAAGACACCCGCACAGATACGCAGTATTTT. As protein: CASSIEDTRTDTQYF.

The chain employs TRBV28 and TRBJ1-5; 12 bases agree with TRBD1. This CDR3 region has 16 residues. V gave up 5 bases and J gave up 4 bases; unmatched junction bases: 6. Germline CDR1 MDHEN, CDR2 SYDVKM. The CDR3 nucleotides read TGTGCCAGCAGTCCACCGGGACAGGGGGCGAATCAGCCCCAGCATTTT. This codes for CASSPPGQGANQPQHF. Supplemented by reference TRBV28 and TRBJ1-5, the full variable domain reads DVKVTQSSRYLVKRTGEKVFLECVQDMDHENMFWYRQDPGLGLRLIYFSYDVKMKEKGDIPEGYSVSREKKERFSLILESASTNQTSMYLCASSPPGQGANQPQHFGDGTRLSIL.

This clonotype was seen many times. The rearrangement joins TRBV10-3 to TRBJ2-7; the D is unclear. Trimming removed 6 bases from V and 2 bases from J, with 11 bases in between. This CDR3 is built from 13 residues. The V gene's germline CDR1 is ENHRY and CDR2 SYGVKD. In DNA, the CDR3 is TGTGCCATCAGGGATCCGGTCACCTACGAGCAGTACTTC. Its translation: CAIRDPVTYEQYF.

This clonotype has a handful of counts. The genes are TRBV7-3 and TRBJ2-5; D possibly corresponds to TRBD2 (5 bases). The end of the DNA fits TRBJ2-1 better, so the J call may be wrong. This CDR3 has 16 amino acids. CDR1 and CDR2 from the germline V gene are SGHTA and FQGTGA. The chain's CDR3 is CASSLSGRVRQETQFF. In DNA, the CDR3 is TGTGCCAGCAGCTTAAGTGGGCGGGTCCGCCAAGAGACCCAGTTCTTC.

This clonotype showed up many times. This chain links TRBV7-9 with TRBJ1-6; TRBD1 agrees at 8 bases. Unmatched junction bases numbered 8, after V lost 5 bases and J lost 8 bases. This CDR3 contains 15 residues. Germline V lookup: CDR1 SEHNR, CDR2 FQNEAQ (reference sequence). In nucleotides, the CDR3 is TGTGCCAGCAGCCGAGAGCAGGGGGCGTATTCACCCCTCCACTTT. Its translation: CASSREQGAYSPLHF.

In nucleotides, the CDR3 is TGCGCCAGCAGTAAAGGGACAGAGACCTACGAGCAGTACTTC. This translates into CASSKGTETYEQYF. The rearrangement links TRBV5-1 to TRBJ2-7; 7 bases line up with TRBD1. Trimming cost V 5 bases and J 2 bases; bases outside gene matches: 7. Germline-derived CDR1 and CDR2 are SGHRS and YFSETQ. This CDR3 spans 14 amino acids.

Ten or more counts support this clonotype. Its ends do not fully match the called genes, so a read error is possible. The genes are TRBV10-3 and TRBJ2-7; 9 nucleotides match TRBD1. The CDR3 runs 15 residues. Germline V gives CDR1 ENHRY, CDR2 SYGVKD. DNA of the CDR3: TGTGCCTTCAGTGAGTCGACTGGGACAGGGCGGGAGCAGTACTTC. This gives the protein CAFSESTGTGREQYF.

This clonotype was seen a few times. The J gene is TRBJ1-6, the V gene TRBV11-2; D ambiguous. CDR1 SGHAT and CDR2 FQNNGV come from the germline V gene. This CDR3 comprises 15 residues. The germline V and J ends were trimmed by 5 bases and 10 bases, with 18 bases remaining between them. CDR3 coding DNA: TGTGCCAGCAGCCTCAGAGGACCCGTGGGGTCACCCCTCCACTTT. It yields the protein CASSLRGPVGSPLHF.

This clonotype occurred many times. This chain joins TRBV20-1 and TRBJ2-6, with 8 bases fitting TRBD1. V dropped 4 bases and J dropped 2; count of bases not matched to a gene: 4. This CDR3 has 15 residues. The germline V gene has CDR1 DFQATT and CDR2 SNEGSKA (reference sequence). The CDR3 DNA sequence: TGCAGTGCTAACAGGGACAGGACTGGGGCCAACGTCCTGACTTTC. This encodes CSANRDRTGANVLTF.

V is TRBV11-2 and J is TRBJ2-1; D is undetermined. This CDR3 has 13 amino acids. The V gene lost 5 bases and the J gene lost 14 bases, with 19 bases spanning the gap. Germline V lookup: CDR1 SGHAT, CDR2 FQNNGV. The CDR3 here is CASSPESRVLEFF. In DNA, the CDR3 is TGTGCCAGCAGCCCAGAGTCACGGGTCTTGGAGTTCTTC.

This clonotype was seen ten or more times. The chain combines TRBV29-1 with TRBJ2-7; 8 bases are a match to TRBD2. The CDR3 is made up of 13 amino acids. The J segment lost 3 bases and the V segment lost 4 bases, leaving 5 bases of the junction unmatched. In germline, CDR1 is SQVTM, CDR2 ANQGSEA. The CDR3 loop reads CSVAGTSFYEQYF. In nucleotides, the CDR3 is TGCAGCGTTGCCGGGACTAGTTTCTACGAGCAGTACTTC.

The CDR3 DNA sequence: TGTGCCACCAGTGACTTAGCGACGACAGGGACAGATACGCAGTATTTT. Its protein product is CATSDLATTGTDTQYF. This rearrangement joins TRBV24-1 to TRBJ2-3, with TRBD1 matching over 7 bases. Germline loops: CDR1 KGHDR, CDR2 SFDVKD. CDR3 length: 16 amino acids. V lost 4 bases, J lost 3 bases, and 9 bases stayed unmatched.

Concerning this clonotype itself: A read error may produce the germline difference seen at one junction end. The J gene is TRBJ2-5, the V gene TRBV7-6; D might be TRBD2 (6 bases). Germline CDR1 reads SGHVS; CDR2 reads FNYEAQ. The CDR3 is 14 residues long. The DNA for the CDR3 is TGTGCCAGCAGCTTTCCCGGGACTCAAGAGACCCGGTACTTC. It encodes CASSFPGTQETRYF.

The chain combines TRBV5-1 with TRBJ1-1; 7 bases agree with TRBD1. J was trimmed by 4 bases and V by 5 bases; bases with no gene match: 8. Germline CDR1 SGHRS, CDR2 YFSETQ. CDR3 length equals 14 residues. The CDR3 DNA sequence: TGCGCCAGCAGGCAGACAGGGCCCTCCACTGAAGCTTTCTTT. Protein sequence: CASRQTGPSTEAFF.

The chain uses TRBV4-2 and TRBJ1-6, with D unclear. Germline V CDR1 and CDR2: LGHNA, YNFKEQ. Between the trimmed V and J ends, which lost 5 bases and 10 bases, there was a span of 12 bases. This CDR3 comprises 13 residues. CDR3 in amino acids: CASSSDATSPLHF. CDR3 DNA: TGTGCCAGCAGCTCGGACGCGACCTCACCCCTCCACTTT.

The sample holds a few counts of this clonotype. This sequence joins TRBV28 and TRBJ1-6; 8 bases are a match to TRBD1. After removal of 3 bases from V and 0 bases from J, the junction contained 4 bases not matched to a gene. The CDR3 runs to 17 residues. The germline V gene encodes CDR1 MDHEN and CDR2 SYDVKM. The CDR3 DNA reads as TGTGCCAGCAGTTTCCCAGGGGGCAGCTCCTATAATTCACCCCTCCACTTT. Translation gives CASSFPGGSSYNSPLHF. Complete variable domain (other parts from reference TRBV28 and TRBJ1-6): DVKVTQSSRYLVKRTGEKVFLECVQDMDHENMFWYRQDPGLGLRLIYFSYDVKMKEKGDIPEGYSVSREKKERFSLILESASTNQTSMYLCASSFPGGSSYNSPLHFGNGTRLTVT.

This clonotype was detected a few times. The gene calls are TRBV5-1 and TRBJ1-1, with a possible D match to TRBD1 (5 bases). V was pared by 3 bases and J by 1 base, with 7 bases between. The CDR3 is 13 residues long. CDR1 and CDR2 (germline): SGHRS, YFSETQ. The CDR3 bases are TGCGCCAGCAGCTGGGACGGGAACACTGAAGCTTTCTTT. Its translation is CASSWDGNTEAFF.

The chain uses TRBV27 and TRBJ1-4; D ambiguous. V lost 6 bases, J lost 0 bases, and 8 bases lay in between. CDR1 and CDR2 from the germline V gene are MNHEY and SMNVEV (reference sequence). The CDR3 is 14 amino acids. The CDR3 here is CASSGFTTNEKLFF. CDR3 sequence (DNA): TGTGCCAGCAGCGGGTTTACAACTAATGAAAAACTGTTTTTT.